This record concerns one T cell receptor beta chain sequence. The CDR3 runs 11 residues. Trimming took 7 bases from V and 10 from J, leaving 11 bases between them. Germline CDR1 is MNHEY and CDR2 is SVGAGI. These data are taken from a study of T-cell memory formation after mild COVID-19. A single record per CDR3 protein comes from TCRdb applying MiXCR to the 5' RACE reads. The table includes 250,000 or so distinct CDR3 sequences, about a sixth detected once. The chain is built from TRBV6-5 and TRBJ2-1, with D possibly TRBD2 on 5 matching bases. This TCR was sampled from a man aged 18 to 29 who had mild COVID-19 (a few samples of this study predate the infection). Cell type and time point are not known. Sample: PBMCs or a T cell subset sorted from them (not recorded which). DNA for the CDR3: TGTGCCAGCACCGGACCGGGAGAGCAGTTCTTC. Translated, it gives CASTGPGEQFF.